The clone carrying this T cell receptor beta chain was found a few times. This specimen belongs to a study of post-analysis software for immune sequencing data. The TCR beta cDNA libraries carried unique molecular identifiers. TCRdb itself ran the PCR reads through MiXCR, one entry per CDR3 protein. The repertoire consists of 430,000 or so distinct CDR3 sequences, with approximately 38% occurring once and the leading ten covering roughly 8.2%. Sequencing used blood. The TCR was taken from a girl aged 2 to 9 with multiple sclerosis.

CDR3 sequence reads: CASSYFDGSQETQFF. CDR3 DNA: TGTGCCAGCAGTTATTTTGACGGTTCCCAAGAGACCCAGTTCTTC. The rearrangement uses TRBV6-5 and TRBJ2-1; D is unclear. The CDR3 is made up of 15 amino acids. V lost 3 bases and J lost 13, with 22 bases in between. Germline loops: CDR1 MNHEY, CDR2 SVGAGI.